What follows describes a single T cell receptor beta chain. Its antigen is undetermined. Germline V CDR1 and CDR2: KGHSH, LQKENI. V gave up 0 bases and J gave up 4 bases; unmatched junction bases: 5. This CDR3 comprises 15 residues. These data come from a study of glioma-infiltrating T cells after dendritic cell vaccination. Findings of the study overall: No direct clonality-survival link was found; a diverse polyclonal response may matter. The cohort had few patients with full blood and tumor sets.

Profiled with immunoSEQ multiplex PCR; TCRdb holds only in-frame clones, not every one. The sample contains around 97,000 clones, roughly four fifths of which appear only once. This chain connects TRBV18 to TRBJ1-1, with 7 bases identical to TRBD1. The sequenced sample was blood, obtained before dendritic cell vaccination. The origin of this receptor is a human donor with glioblastoma. CDR3 protein: CASSPPADRATEAFF. The CDR3 DNA reads as TGTGCCAGCTCACCACCGGCAGACAGGGCCACTGAAGCTTTCTTT.